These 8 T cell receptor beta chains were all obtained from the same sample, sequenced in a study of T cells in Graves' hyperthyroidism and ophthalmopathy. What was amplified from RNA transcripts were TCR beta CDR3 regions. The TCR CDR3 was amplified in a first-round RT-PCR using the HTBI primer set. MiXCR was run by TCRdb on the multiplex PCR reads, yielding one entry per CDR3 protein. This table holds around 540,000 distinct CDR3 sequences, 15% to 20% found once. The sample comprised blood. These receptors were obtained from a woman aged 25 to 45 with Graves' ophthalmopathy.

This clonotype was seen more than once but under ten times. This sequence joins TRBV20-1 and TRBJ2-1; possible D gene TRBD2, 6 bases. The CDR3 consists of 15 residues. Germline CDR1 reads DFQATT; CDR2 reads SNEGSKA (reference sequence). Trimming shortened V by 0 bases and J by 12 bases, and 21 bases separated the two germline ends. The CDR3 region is CSARDPGTGHGGQFF. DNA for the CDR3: TGCAGTGCTAGAGATCCCGGAACAGGCCACGGGGGGCAGTTCTTC.

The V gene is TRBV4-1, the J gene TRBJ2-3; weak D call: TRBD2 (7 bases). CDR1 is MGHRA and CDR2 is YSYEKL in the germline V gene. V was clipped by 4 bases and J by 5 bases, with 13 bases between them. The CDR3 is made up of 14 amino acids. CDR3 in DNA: TGCGCCAGCAGCCCGCTGGGGGGGCAAGATACGCAGTATTTT. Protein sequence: CASSPLGGQDTQYF.

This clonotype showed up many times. CDR3 nucleotides: TGTGCCAGCAGTGTCGGACAGGCCACTAATTCACCCCTCCACTTT. It yields the protein CASSVGQATNSPLHF. The V gene is TRBV27, the J gene TRBJ1-6; TRBD1 aligns across 7 bases. Germline CDR1 is MNHEY and CDR2 is SMNVEV (reference sequence). V gave up 5 bases and J gave up 6 bases; unmatched junction bases: 7. The CDR3 has 15 residues.

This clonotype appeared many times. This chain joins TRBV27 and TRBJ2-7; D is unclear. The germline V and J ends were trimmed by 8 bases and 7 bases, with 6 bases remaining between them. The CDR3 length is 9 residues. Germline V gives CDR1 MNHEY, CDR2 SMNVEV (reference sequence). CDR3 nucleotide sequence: TGTGCCAGCCCCTCTGAGCAGTACTTC. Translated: CASPSEQYF.

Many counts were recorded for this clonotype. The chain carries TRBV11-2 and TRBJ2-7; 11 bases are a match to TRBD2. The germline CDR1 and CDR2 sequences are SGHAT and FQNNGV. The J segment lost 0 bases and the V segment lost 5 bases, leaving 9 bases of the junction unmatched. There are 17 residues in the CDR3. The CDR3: CASSRRTGTSGSYEQYF. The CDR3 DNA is TGTGCCAGCAGCCGAAGGACCGGGACTAGCGGCTCCTACGAGCAGTACTTC.

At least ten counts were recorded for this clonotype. As DNA, the CDR3 is TGTGCCAGCAGTTTAGTAGGGCTGAACACTGAAGCTTTCTTT. It is translated as CASSLVGLNTEAFF. V and J are TRBV28 and TRBJ1-1; D gene unclear. This CDR3 is built from 14 residues. CDR1 is MDHEN and CDR2 is SYDVKM in the germline V gene. V was shortened by 2 bases and J by 0 bases, with 7 bases between the two germline ends.

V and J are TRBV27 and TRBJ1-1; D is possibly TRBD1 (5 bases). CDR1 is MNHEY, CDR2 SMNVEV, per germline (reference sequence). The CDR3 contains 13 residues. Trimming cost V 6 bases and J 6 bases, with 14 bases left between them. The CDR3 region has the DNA TGTGCCAGCAGCTTCCGGGGGGGGGCTGAAGCTTTCTTT. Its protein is CASSFRGGAEAFF.

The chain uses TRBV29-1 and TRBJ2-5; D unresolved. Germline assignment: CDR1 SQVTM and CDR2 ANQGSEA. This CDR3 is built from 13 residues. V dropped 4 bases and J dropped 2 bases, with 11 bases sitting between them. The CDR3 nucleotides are TGCAGCGTTGTAGGCTGGCAGCAAGAGACCCAGTACTTC. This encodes CSVVGWQQETQYF. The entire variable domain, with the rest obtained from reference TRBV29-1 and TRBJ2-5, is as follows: SAVISQKPSRDICQRGTSLTIQCQVDSQVTMMFWYRQQPGQSLTLIATANQGSEATYESGFVIDKFPISRPNLTFSTLTVSNMSPEDSSIYLCSVVGWQQETQYFGPGTRLLVL.